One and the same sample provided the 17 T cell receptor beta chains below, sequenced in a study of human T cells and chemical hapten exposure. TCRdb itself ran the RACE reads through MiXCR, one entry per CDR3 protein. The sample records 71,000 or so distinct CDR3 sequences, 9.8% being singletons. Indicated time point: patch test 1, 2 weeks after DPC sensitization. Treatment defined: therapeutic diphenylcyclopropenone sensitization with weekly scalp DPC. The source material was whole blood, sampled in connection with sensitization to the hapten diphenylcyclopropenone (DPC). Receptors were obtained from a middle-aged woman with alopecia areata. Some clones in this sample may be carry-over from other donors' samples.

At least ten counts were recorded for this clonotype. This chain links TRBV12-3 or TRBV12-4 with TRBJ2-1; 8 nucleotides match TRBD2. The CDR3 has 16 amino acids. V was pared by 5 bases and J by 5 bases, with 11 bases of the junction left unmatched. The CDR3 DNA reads TGTGCCAGCAGTCCAACTTCAGCGGGGGTGAACAATGAGCAGTTCTTC. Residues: CASSPTSAGVNNEQFF.

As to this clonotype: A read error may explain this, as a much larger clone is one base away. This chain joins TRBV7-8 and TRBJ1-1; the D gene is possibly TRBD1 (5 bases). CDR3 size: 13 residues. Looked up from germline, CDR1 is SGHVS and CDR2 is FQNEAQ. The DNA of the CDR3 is TGTGTCAGCAGCTTGGCAGGGTACGGTGAAGCTTTCTTT. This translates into CVSSLAGYGEAFF.

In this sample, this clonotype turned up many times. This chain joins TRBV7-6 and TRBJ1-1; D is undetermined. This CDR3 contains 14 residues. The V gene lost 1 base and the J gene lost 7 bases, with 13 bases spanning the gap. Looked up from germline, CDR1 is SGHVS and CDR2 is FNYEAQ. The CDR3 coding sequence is TGTGCCAGCAGCTTAGGAGAGTTGAGCTTTGAAGCTTTCTTT. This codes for CASSLGELSFEAFF.

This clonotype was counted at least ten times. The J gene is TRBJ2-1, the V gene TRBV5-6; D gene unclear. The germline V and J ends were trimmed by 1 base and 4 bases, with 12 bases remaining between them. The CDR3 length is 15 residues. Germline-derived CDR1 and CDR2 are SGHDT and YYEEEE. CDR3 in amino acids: CASSLWAERYNEQFF. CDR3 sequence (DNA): TGTGCCAGCAGCTTGTGGGCAGAGAGATACAATGAGCAGTTCTTC. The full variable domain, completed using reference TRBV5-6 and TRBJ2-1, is DAGVTQSPTHLIKTRGQQVTLRCSPKSGHDTVSWYQQALGQGPQFIFQYYEEEERQRGNFPDRFSGHQFPNYSSELNVNALLLGDSALYLCASSLWAERYNEQFFGPGTRLTVL.

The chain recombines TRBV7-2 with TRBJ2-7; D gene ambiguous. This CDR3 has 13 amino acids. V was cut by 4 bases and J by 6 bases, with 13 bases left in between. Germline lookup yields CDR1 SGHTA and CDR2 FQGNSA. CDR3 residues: CASSSLRVAEQYF. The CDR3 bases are TGTGCCAGCAGCTCCCTCCGAGTGGCCGAGCAGTACTTC. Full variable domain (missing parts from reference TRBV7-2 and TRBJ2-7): GAGVSQSPSNKVTEKGKDVELRCDPISGHTALYWYRQSLGQGLEFLIYFQGNSAPDKSGLPSDRFSAERTGGSVSTLTIQRTQQEDSAVYLCASSSLRVAEQYFGPGTRLTVT.

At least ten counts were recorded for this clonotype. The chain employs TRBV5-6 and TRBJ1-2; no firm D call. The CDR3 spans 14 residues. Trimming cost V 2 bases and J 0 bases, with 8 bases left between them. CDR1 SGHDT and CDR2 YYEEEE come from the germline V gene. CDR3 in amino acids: CASSFSTSNYGYTF. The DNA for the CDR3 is TGTGCCAGCAGCTTTTCCACATCTAACTATGGCTACACCTTC. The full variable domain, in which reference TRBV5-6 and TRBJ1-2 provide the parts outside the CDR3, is DAGVTQSPTHLIKTRGQQVTLRCSPKSGHDTVSWYQQALGQGPQFIFQYYEEEERQRGNFPDRFSGHQFPNYSSELNVNALLLGDSALYLCASSFSTSNYGYTFGSGTRLTVV.

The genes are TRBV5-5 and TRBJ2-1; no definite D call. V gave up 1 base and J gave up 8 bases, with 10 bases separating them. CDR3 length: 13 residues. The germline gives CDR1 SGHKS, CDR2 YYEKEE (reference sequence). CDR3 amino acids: CASSLITLDEQFF. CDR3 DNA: TGTGCCAGCAGCTTGATCACCCTGGATGAGCAGTTCTTC. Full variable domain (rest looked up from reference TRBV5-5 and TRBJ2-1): DAGVTQSPTHLIKTRGQQVTLRCSPISGHKSVSWYQQVLGQGPQFIFQYYEKEERGRGNFPDRFSARQFPNYSSELNVNALLLGDSALYLCASSLITLDEQFFGPGTRLTVL.

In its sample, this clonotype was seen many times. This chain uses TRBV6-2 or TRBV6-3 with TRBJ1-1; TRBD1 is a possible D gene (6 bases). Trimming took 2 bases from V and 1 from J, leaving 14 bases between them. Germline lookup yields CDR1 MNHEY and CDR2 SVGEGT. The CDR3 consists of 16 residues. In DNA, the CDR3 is TGTGCCAGCAGTTACCCCGCCCGGACAGCGAACACTGAAGCTTTCTTT. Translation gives CASSYPARTANTEAFF.

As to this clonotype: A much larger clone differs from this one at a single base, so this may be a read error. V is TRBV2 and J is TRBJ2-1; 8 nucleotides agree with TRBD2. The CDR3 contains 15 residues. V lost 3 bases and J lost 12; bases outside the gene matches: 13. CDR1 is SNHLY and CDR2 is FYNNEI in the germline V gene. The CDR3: CASSERAGGSLGQFF. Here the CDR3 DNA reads TGTGCCAGCAGTGAGCGGGCGGGGGGTTCGTTAGGGCAGTTCTTC.

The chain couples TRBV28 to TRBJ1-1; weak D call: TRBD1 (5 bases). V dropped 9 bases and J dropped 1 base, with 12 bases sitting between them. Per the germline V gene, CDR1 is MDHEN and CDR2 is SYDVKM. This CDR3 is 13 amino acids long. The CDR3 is CASMGPGNTEAFF. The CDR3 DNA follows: TGTGCCAGTATGGGACCGGGGAACACTGAAGCTTTCTTT.

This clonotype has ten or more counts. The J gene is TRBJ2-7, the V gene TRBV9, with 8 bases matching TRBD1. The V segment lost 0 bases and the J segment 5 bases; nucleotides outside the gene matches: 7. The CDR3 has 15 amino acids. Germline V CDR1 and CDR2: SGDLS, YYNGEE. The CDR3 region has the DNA TGTGCCAGCAGCGTAGCTGTAGGACAGGGAAACGAGCAGTACTTC. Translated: CASSVAVGQGNEQYF.

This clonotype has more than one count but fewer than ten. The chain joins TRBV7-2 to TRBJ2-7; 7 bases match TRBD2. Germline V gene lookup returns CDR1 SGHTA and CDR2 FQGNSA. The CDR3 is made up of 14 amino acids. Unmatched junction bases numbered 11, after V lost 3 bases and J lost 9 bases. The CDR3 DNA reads TGTGCCAGCAGCTTTAGTACTAGCGTAGAAGTGCAGTACTTC. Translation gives CASSFSTSVEVQYF.

The DNA for the CDR3 is TGTGCCAGCAGTTACTCGAGTGGGACCTACAATGAGCAGTTCTTC. Translated, it gives CASSYSSGTYNEQFF. V usage is TRBV6-5 and J usage is TRBJ2-1; D is undetermined. Trimming cost V 0 bases and J 2 bases, with 8 bases left between them. Germline V gene data show CDR1 as MNHEY and CDR2 as SVGAGI. There are 15 residues in the CDR3.

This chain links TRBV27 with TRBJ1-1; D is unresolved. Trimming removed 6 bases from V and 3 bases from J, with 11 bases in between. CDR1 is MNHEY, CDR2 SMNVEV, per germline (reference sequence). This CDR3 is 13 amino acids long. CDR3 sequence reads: CASSPTRDTEAFF. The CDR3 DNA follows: TGTGCCAGCAGCCCTACACGAGACACTGAAGCTTTCTTT.

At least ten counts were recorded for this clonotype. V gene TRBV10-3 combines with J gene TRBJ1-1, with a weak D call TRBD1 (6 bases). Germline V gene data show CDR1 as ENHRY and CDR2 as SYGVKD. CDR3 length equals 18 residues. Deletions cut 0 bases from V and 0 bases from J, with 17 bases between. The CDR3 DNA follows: TGTGCCATCAGTGAGTCGCGGGCAGGGGCTCGGATGAACACTGAAGCTTTCTTT. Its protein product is CAISESRAGARMNTEAFF.

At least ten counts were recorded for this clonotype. The CDR3 here is CASSLTGNPMAFF. The CDR3 DNA is TGTGCCAGCAGCTTGACAGGGAACCCTATGGCTTTCTTT. The rearrangement joins TRBV11-2 to TRBJ1-1; 7 bases agree with TRBD1. V dropped 3 bases and J dropped 11; count of bases not matched to a gene: 9. The CDR3 runs to 13 residues. CDR1 and CDR2 (germline): SGHAT, FQNNGV.

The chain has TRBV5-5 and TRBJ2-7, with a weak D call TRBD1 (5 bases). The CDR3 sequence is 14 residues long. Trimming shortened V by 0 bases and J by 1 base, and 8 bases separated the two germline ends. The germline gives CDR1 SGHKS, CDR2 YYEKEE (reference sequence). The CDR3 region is CASSLVQGSYEQYF. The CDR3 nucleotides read TGTGCCAGCAGCTTGGTCCAGGGATCCTACGAGCAGTACTTC.